The 17 T cell receptor beta chains listed next were all sequenced from one sample in a study of tumor-infiltrating lymphocytes in primary liver carcinoma. For each extraction, RNA and DNA were obtained together from 20-30 mg of unsorted bulk tissue. The input was about 500 ng total RNA; TCR beta cDNA was made from it with a constant-region primer. Slightly modified ARM-PCR with three nested multiplex PCR rounds yielded TCR beta libraries. Rounds one and two of PCR, each of 10 cycles, were primed with TRBV1-TRBV30 forward primers and a C-beta reverse primer. TCRdb re-analysed the multiplex PCR reads in MiXCR, keeping a single row per CDR3 protein. Of approximately 30,000 distinct CDR3 sequences in the sample, 60% to 85% were seen once. Sample: liver tumor tissue from sampling region 5. Subset reported: tumor region T5, tumor centre. The receptors stem from a middle-aged man with primary liver carcinoma and hepatitis B virus infection.

For this clonotype: At one boundary the junction diverges from the germline segment, which might be a read error. The gene calls are TRBV11-2 and TRBJ2-5; 7 bases are a match to TRBD2. CDR1 is SGHAT, CDR2 FQNNGV, per germline. CDR3 length: 16 residues. The CDR3 DNA reads as TGTGCCAGCAGCCACACTCCTGGCGGGGGTAAAGAGATCCAGTACTTC. Amino acid sequence: CASSHTPGGGKEIQYF.

On this clonotype itself: No conserved phenylalanine or tryptophan is present at the end of the CDR3, so a read error is the likely explanation. The J gene is TRBJ1-1, the V gene TRBV6-6, with D unresolved. CDR1 and CDR2 (germline): MNHNY, SVGAGI (reference sequence). The CDR3 length is 12 residues. V was pared by 2 bases and J by 5 bases, with 6 bases between. DNA for the CDR3: TGTGCCAGCAGTTACGCGGAAACTGAAGCTTTCTCT. This encodes CASSYAETEAFS.

As to this clonotype: One end of the junction is discordant with germline, which a read error may explain. The chain recombines TRBV10-3 with TRBJ2-7, with 7 bases fitting TRBD2. Germline CDR1 reads ENHRY; CDR2 reads SYGVKD. The CDR3 consists of 12 residues. CDR3 residues: CAIREAGQEQYF. The CDR3 nucleotides are TGCGCCATCCGTGAAGCGGGGCAAGAGCAGTACTTC.

This clonotype appeared a single time. Sequence at one end of the junction differs from germline and may be a read error. The DNA for the CDR3 is TGTGCCAGTAGTGCACTGACAGGAGGGGGGGAGACCCAGTACTTC. Translated, it gives CASSALTGGGETQYF. This chain uses TRBV6-1 with TRBJ2-5; TRBD1 or TRBD2 may be the D gene (6 bases each). Germline lookup yields CDR1 MNHNS and CDR2 SASEGT. The CDR3 length is 15 residues.

This clonotype was observed once. The CDR3 DNA follows: TGCGCCAGCAAGTCCCCACTTCTCTCGAACACCGGGGAGCTGTTTTTT. Translating gives CASKSPLLSNTGELFF. V is TRBV10-2 and J is TRBJ2-2; D gene unclear. This CDR3 has 16 residues. CDR1 is WSHSY, CDR2 SAAADI, per germline. V lost 7 bases, J lost 0 bases, and 15 bases lay in between.

The count of this clonotype is one. Mismatch with germline at one junction end may stem from a read error. The chain carries TRBV5-6 and TRBJ1-5; maybe TRBD1 (5 bases). CDR3 length: 16 amino acids. Germline values: CDR1 SGHDT, CDR2 YYEEEE. As DNA, the CDR3 is TGTGCCAGTAGAGTGGGGGGTGTTTATAGCAATCAGTCCCAGCATTTT. It specifies CASRVGGVYSNQSQHF.

In its sample, this clonotype ranks as medium-sized. This CDR3 is CASSLARLALEKKETQYF. Here the CDR3 DNA reads TGTGCCAGCAGCTTAGCGAGGCTAGCCCTGGAAAAAAAAGAGACCCAGTACTTC. The chain has TRBV11-2 and TRBJ2-5; D perhaps matches TRBD2 (5 bases). CDR1 is SGHAT and CDR2 is FQNNGV in the germline V gene. The CDR3 has 18 amino acids. Trimming left V 1 base short and J 3 bases short, with 21 bases between.

In the case of this clonotype: This could be a read error, since a much larger clone is one nucleotide away. V usage is TRBV25-1 and J usage is TRBJ2-7; D possibly corresponds to TRBD1 (5 bases). V lost 6 bases and J 4 bases, leaving 19 bases between the germline ends. From germline, CDR1 is MGHDK and CDR2 SYGVNS. This CDR3 spans 15 amino acids. CDR3: CASRGNAGSVYEQYF. CDR3 nucleotides: TGTGCCAGCAGAGGTAATGCAGGGTCCGTGTACGAGCAGTACTTC.

This clonotype appeared once. This likely comes from a read error, as the CDR3 has no conserved phenylalanine or tryptophan at its end. The chain joins TRBV6-5 to TRBJ2-7; D gene uncertain. The CDR3 runs 14 residues. Looked up from germline, CDR1 is MNHEY and CDR2 is SVGAGI. This CDR3 is CSSSPYRVSYEQYI. Here the CDR3 DNA reads TGTTCCAGCAGTCCATACAGAGTCTCCTACGAGCAGTACATC.

V is TRBV28 and J is TRBJ1-5; D remains ambiguous. The CDR3 spans 15 residues. Trimming cost V 2 bases and J 7 bases, with 15 bases left between them. CDR1 is MDHEN, CDR2 SYDVKM, per germline. Here the CDR3 reads CASSLIAPLGQPQHF. For the CDR3, the DNA is TGTGCCAGCAGTTTAATCGCACCCTTGGGGCAGCCCCAGCATTTT.

With regard to this clonotype: A junction end diverges from the germline sequence, so it may reflect a read error. The CDR3 here is CASRPTSGAPREIQYF. The CDR3, as DNA: TGTGCCAGCAGACCAACGAGCGGGGCCCCCAGAGAGATCCAGTACTTC. The genes are TRBV12-3 or TRBV12-4 and TRBJ2-5, with 7 bases lining up with TRBD2. This CDR3 comprises 16 residues.

V and J are TRBV5-4 and TRBJ2-1; the D gene could be TRBD1 or TRBD2 (5 bases each). The CDR3 spans 14 residues. Trimming cost V 5 bases and J 7 bases, with 16 bases left between them. Germline lookup yields CDR1 SGHNT and CDR2 YYREEE (reference sequence). CDR3 amino acids: CASSSNRRINEQFF. CDR3 in DNA: TGTGCCAGCAGTTCTAACAGGAGGATAAATGAGCAGTTCTTC. The full variable domain, its missing parts supplied by reference TRBV5-4 and TRBJ2-1, is ETGVTQSPTHLIKTRGQQVTLRCSSQSGHNTVSWYQQALGQGPQFIFQYYREEENGRGNFPPRFSGLQFPNYSSELNVNALELDDSALYLCASSSNRRINEQFFGPGTRLTVL.

This clonotype is large. The rearrangement uses TRBV11-3 and TRBJ2-5; D is uncertain. The ends were cut back, 4 bases at V and 1 base at J, with 7 bases in the middle. Germline loops: CDR1 SGHNT, CDR2 YENEEA. This CDR3 is built from 13 residues. The CDR3 nucleotides read TGTGCCAGCAGCTGGGGATCCCAAGAGACCCAGTACTTC. Translated, it gives CASSWGSQETQYF.

As for this clonotype: One end of the junction fails to match germline, which may point to a read error. J is TRBJ2-1 and V is TRBV29-1, with 8 bases identical to TRBD2. The CDR3 has 13 amino acids. Germline V gene sequence: CDR1 SQVTM, CDR2 ANQGSEA. The CDR3 loop reads CNFAMAGPGGQSF. CDR3 nucleotides: TGCAACTTTGCCATGGCAGGCCCGGGGGGGCAGTCCTTC.

Concerning this clonotype: A much larger clonotype is one base distant, so this may be a read error. The chain employs TRBV18 and TRBJ2-5; D uncertain. Germline-derived CDR1 and CDR2 are KGHSH and LQKENI. The V end was cut by 7 bases, the J end by 3 bases, with 3 bases between. The CDR3 has 10 amino acids. The CDR3 DNA reads as TGTGCCAGCTTTGAAGAGACCCAGTACTTC. Amino acid sequence: CASFEETQYF.

The table lists this clonotype with a few counts. The chain carries TRBV7-9 and TRBJ1-1; no clear D. Germline V gene sequence: CDR1 SEHNR, CDR2 FQNEAQ (reference sequence). Trimming removed 8 bases at V and 4 bases at J, with 17 bases between. CDR3 length: 14 amino acids. The CDR3 coding sequence is TGTGCCAGCGTCCCTAGCTCCGATGGCACTGAAGCTTTCTTT. Amino acids: CASVPSSDGTEAFF.

About this clonotype itself: This may be a read error: a much more frequent sequence differs by one nucleotide. A read error is likely, as this CDR3 ends without the conserved phenylalanine or tryptophan. The V call is TRBV11-2, the J call TRBJ2-1; weak D call: TRBD2 (6 bases). Trimming pared 0 bases from V and 8 bases from J, leaving 11 bases between. Germline CDR1 and CDR2: SGHAT and FQNNGV. This CDR3 contains 14 residues. The CDR3 coding sequence is TGTGCCAGCAGCTTAGAATTCGGGGGACATGAGCAGTTCCTC. It codes for CASSLEFGGHEQFL.